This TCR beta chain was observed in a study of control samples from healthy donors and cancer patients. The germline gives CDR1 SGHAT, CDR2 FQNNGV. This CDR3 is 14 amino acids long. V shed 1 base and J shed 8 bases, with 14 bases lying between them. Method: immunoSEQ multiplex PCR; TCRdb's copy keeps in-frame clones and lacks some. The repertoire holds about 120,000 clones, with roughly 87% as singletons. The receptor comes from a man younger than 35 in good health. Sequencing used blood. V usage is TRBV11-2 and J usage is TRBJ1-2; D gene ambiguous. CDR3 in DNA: TGTGCCAGCAGCTTAGTAGGGAGGCCGGGGGGCTACACCTTC. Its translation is CASSLVGRPGGYTF.